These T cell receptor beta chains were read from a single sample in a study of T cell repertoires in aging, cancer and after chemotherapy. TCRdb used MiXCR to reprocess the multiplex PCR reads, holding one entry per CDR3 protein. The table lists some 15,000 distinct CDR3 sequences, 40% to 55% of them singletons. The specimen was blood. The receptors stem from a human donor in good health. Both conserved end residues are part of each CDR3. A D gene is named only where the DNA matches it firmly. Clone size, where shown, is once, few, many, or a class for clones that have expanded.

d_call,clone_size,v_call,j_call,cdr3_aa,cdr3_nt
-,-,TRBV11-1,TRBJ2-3,CASSLRWTSTSTDTQYF,TGTGCCAGCAGCTTACGATGGACTTCCACTAGCACAGATACGCAGTATTTT
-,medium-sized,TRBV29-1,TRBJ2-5,CSVGDGGETQYF,TGCAGCGTTGGGGATGGGGGAGAGACCCAGTACTTC
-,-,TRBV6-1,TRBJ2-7,CASRQGTFRIEQYF,TGTGCCAGCAGGCAGGGTACCTTCAGGATCGAGCAGTACTTC
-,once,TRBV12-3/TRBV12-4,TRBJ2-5,CASSRGTERETQYF,TGTGCCAGCAGCCGGGGGACAGAAAGGGAGACCCAGTACTTC
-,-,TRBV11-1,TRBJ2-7,CASSFGDPTYEQYF,TGTGCCAGCAGCTTTGGGGACCCGACCTACGAGCAGTACTTC
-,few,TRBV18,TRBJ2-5,CASSPQRQETQYF,TGTGCCAGCTCACCACAGCGGCAAGAGACCCAGTACTTC
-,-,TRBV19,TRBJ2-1,CASRSDSYNEQFF,TGTGCCAGCCGATCCGACTCCTACAATGAGCAGTTCTTC
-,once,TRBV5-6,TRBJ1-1,CASSLIAGSALNTEAFF,TGTGCCAGCAGCTTGATAGCAGGGTCGGCCCTGAACACTGAAGCTTTCTTT
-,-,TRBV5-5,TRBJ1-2,CASSLEQGYGYTF,TGTGCCAGCAGCTTGGAACAGGGCTATGGCTACACCTTC
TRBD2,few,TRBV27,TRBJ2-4,CASSSFSGRGDIQYF,TGTGCCAGCAGCTCGTTTAGCGGGAGGGGTGACATTCAGTACTTC
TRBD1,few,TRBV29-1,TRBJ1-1,CSVGTGGSGLEAFF,TGCAGCGTCGGGACAGGGGGCTCGGGACTTGAAGCTTTCTTT
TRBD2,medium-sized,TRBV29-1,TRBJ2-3,CSAGTSGADTQYF,TGCAGCGCCGGGACTAGCGGCGCAGATACGCAGTATTTT
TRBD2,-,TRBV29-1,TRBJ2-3,CRVQSGGLAGLFTDTQYF,TGCCGCGTCCAATCCGGAGGACTAGCGGGATTATTCACAGATACGCAGTATTTT
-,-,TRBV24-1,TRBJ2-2,CATSGGFTGELFF,TGTGCCACCAGCGGCGGTTTCACCGGGGAGCTGTTTTTT
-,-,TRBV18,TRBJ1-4,CASSPPTATNEKLFF,TGTGCCAGCTCACCACCGACAGCAACTAATGAAAAACTGTTTTTT
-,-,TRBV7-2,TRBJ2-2,CASSLGRYTGELFF,TGTGCCAGCAGCTTAGGACGATACACCGGGGAGCTGTTTTTT
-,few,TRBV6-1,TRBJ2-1,CASTNGRDGVEQFF,TGTGCCAGCACAAATGGGCGGGACGGGGTTGAGCAGTTCTTC
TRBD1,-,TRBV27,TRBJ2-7,CASSLLYAGQGAIEQYF,TGTGCCAGCAGTTTATTATACGCGGGACAGGGGGCCATCGAGCAGTACTTC
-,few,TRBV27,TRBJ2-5,CASSGLGYQETQYF,TGTGCCAGCAGTGGGTTGGGATACCAAGAGACCCAGTACTTC
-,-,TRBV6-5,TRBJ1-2,CASSSTGLGGYTF,TGTGCCAGCAGTTCGACAGGTCTGGGGGGCTACACCTTC
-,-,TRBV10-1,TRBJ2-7,CASRGRHYEQYF,TGCGCCAGCAGGGGACGGCACTACGAGCAGTACTTC
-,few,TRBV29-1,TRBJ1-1,CSVISGSEAFF,TGCAGCGTTATATCAGGGTCTGAAGCTTTCTTT
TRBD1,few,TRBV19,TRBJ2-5,CASRTTGAGETQYF,TGTGCCAGTAGGACGACAGGGGCCGGGGAGACCCAGTACTTC
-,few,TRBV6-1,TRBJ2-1,CASSAQRINEQFF,TGTGCCAGCAGTGCACAGAGGATCAATGAGCAGTTCTTC
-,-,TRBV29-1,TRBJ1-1,CSVDIVPGAAFF,TGCAGCGTTGATATAGTTCCGGGGGCAGCTTTCTTT
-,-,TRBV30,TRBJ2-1,CAWSVKAYNEQFF,TGTGCCTGGAGTGTAAAAGCCTACAATGAGCAGTTCTTC
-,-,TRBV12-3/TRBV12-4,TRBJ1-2,CASSLGGDGYTF,TGTGCCAGCAGTTTAGGGGGGGATGGCTACACCTTC
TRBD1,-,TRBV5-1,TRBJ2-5,CASSPSGRGRETQYF,TGCGCCAGCAGCCCGTCGGGCAGGGGGCGAGAGACCCAGTACTTC
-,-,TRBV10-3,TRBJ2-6,CAISEEGGSGANVLTF,TGTGCCATCAGTGAAGAGGGTGGCTCTGGGGCCAACGTCCTGACTTTC
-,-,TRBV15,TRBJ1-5,CATSRDRTLNQPQHF,TGTGCCACCAGCAGAGATAGGACACTAAATCAGCCCCAGCATTTT
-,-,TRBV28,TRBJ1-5,CASSSSSGGAQPQHF,TGTGCCAGCAGTTCGAGTTCGGGGGGAGCCCAGCCCCAGCATTTT
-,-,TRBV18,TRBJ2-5,CASSRQGQETQYF,TGTGCCAGCTCACGGCAGGGCCAAGAGACCCAGTACTTC
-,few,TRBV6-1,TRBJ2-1,CASIKGEGHEQFF,TGTGCCAGCATCAAGGGGGAAGGGCATGAGCAGTTCTTC
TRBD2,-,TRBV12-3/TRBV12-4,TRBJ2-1,CASSYGGRANNEQFF,TGTGCCAGCAGTTATGGCGGGAGGGCCAACAATGAGCAGTTCTTC
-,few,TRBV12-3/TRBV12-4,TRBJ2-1,CASSLIRNEQFF,TGTGCCAGCAGTTTAATACGGAATGAGCAGTTCTTC
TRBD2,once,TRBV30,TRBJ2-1,CAWDPTSGSDSSSYNEQFF,TGTGCCTGGGACCCGACTAGCGGGAGCGACAGTAGCTCCTACAATGAGCAGTTCTTC
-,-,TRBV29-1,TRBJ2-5,CSVDRSQTQYF,TGCAGCGTTGATCGCTCGCAGACCCAGTACTTC
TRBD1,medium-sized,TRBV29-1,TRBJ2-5,CSVDRDRRETQYF,TGCAGCGTCGATCGGGACAGGAGGGAGACCCAGTACTTC
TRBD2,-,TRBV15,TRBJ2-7,CATSGVSGSLSEQYF,TGTGCCACCAGCGGAGTTAGCGGGAGTCTCTCCGAGCAGTACTTC
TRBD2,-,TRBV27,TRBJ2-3,CASGVGAGVTDTQYF,TGTGCCAGCGGGGTCGGAGCGGGAGTAACAGATACGCAGTATTTT
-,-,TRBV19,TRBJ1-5,CASRNLDLSNQPQHF,TGTGCCAGTAGGAACTTAGACTTGAGCAATCAGCCCCAGCATTTT
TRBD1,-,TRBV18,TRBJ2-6,CTSSPPLGQKPSGANVLTF,TGTACCAGCTCCCCACCACTGGGACAGAAGCCCTCTGGGGCCAACGTCCTGACTTTC
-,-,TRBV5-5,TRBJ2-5,CASSSGHVGVGPETQYF,TGTGCCAGCAGCAGTGGACATGTGGGGGTCGGGCCAGAGACCCAGTACTTC
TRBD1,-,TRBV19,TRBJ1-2,CASSLYQGAWVYGYTF,TGTGCCAGTAGTTTATATCAGGGGGCCTGGGTCTATGGCTACACCTTC
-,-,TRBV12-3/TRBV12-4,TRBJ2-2,CASTPEVSPGELFF,TGTGCCAGCACCCCCGAGGTATCTCCCGGGGAGCTGTTTTTT
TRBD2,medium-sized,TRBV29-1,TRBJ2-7,CSAQPGLAPHEQYF,TGCAGCGCCCAACCGGGACTAGCTCCCCACGAGCAGTACTTC
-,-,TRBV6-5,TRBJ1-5,CASAVGNSNQPQHF,TGTGCCAGCGCCGTCGGGAATAGCAATCAGCCCCAGCATTTT
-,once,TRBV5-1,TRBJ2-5,CASSLEGRRSQETQYF,TGCGCCAGCAGCTTGGAGGGCAGGAGGTCCCAAGAGACCCAGTACTTC
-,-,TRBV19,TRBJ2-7,CASSPSTAYEQYF,TGTGCCAGTAGTCCCTCGACAGCCTACGAGCAGTACTTC
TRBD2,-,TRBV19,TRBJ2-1,CASSGTSGREQFF,TGTGCCAGTAGTGGGACTAGCGGGAGGGAGCAGTTCTTC
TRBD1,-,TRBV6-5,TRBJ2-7,CASSVVGTGYEQYF,TGTGCCAGCAGTGTCGTCGGGACAGGTTACGAGCAGTACTTC
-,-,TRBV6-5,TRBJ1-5,CASSYNRNSQPQHF,TGTGCCAGCAGTTACAATCGCAATAGTCAGCCCCAGCATTTT
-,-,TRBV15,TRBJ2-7,CATSRDIGIYTYEQYF,TGTGCCACCAGCAGAGATATAGGTATTTACACCTACGAGCAGTACTTC
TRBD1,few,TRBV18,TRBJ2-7,CASSPRTGAYEQYF,TGTGCCAGCTCACCTCGGACAGGGGCCTACGAGCAGTACTTC